The 25 T cell receptor beta chains in this list originate from one sample, sequenced in a study of T cells in tumors after PD-1 blockade. The table came from immunoSEQ multiplex PCR; TCRdb's copy has only in-frame clones and leaves some out. Of about 24,000 clones in the sample, about 82% are singletons; the top ten hold around 10%. Here the sequenced sample was PBMCs, taken after anti-PD-1 treatment. The receptors were gathered from a human donor with basal cell carcinoma.

The chain carries TRBV27 and TRBJ1-6, with D maybe TRBD1 (5 bases). Germline CDR1 MNHEY, CDR2 SMNVEV (reference sequence). With 7 bases removed from V and 4 bases from J, the gap between germline ends came to 14 bases. This CDR3 is 15 amino acids long. The CDR3 is CASTARDAYNSPLHF. The DNA for the CDR3 is TGTGCCAGCACCGCCAGGGACGCTTATAATTCACCCCTCCACTTT.

The rearrangement joins TRBV12-3 or TRBV12-4 to TRBJ1-4; D is uncertain. V was cut by 6 bases and J by 4 bases, with 9 bases left in between. The CDR3 extends over 13 amino acids. In DNA, the CDR3 is TGTGCCAGCAGCCACCCGGGTAATGAAAAACTGTTTTTT. This codes for CASSHPGNEKLFF.

The gene calls are TRBV6-2 or TRBV6-3 and TRBJ2-5; D is possibly TRBD1 (5 bases). From germline, CDR1 is MNHEY and CDR2 SVGEGT. V lost 7 bases and J lost 5, with 23 bases in between. This CDR3 is built from 16 residues. The CDR3 protein is CASNPRIMRTRETQYF. The DNA of the CDR3 is TGTGCCAGCAACCCCCGGATTATGCGGACAAGGGAGACCCAGTACTTC.

The rearrangement uses TRBV19 and TRBJ1-2; D remains unclear. Trimming left V 4 bases short and J 3 bases short, with 9 bases between. The CDR3 has 13 residues. Germline V lookup: CDR1 LNHDA, CDR2 SQIVND (reference sequence). CDR3 amino acids: CASSTRLDYGYTF. For the CDR3, the DNA is TGTGCCAGTAGTACACGGCTGGACTATGGCTACACCTTC. Complete variable domain (other parts from reference TRBV19 and TRBJ1-2): DGGITQSPKYLFRKEGQNVTLSCEQNLNHDAMYWYRQDPGQGLRLIYYSQIVNDFQKGDIAEGYSVSREKKESFPLTVTSAQKNPTAFYLCASSTRLDYGYTFGSGTRLTVV.

V and J are TRBV5-4 and TRBJ2-5; D not certain. The V and J ends lost 6 bases and 2 bases respectively, with 8 bases between them. Germline assignment: CDR1 SGHNT and CDR2 YYREEE (reference sequence). The CDR3 is 12 amino acids. The CDR3 here is CASNNHQETQYF. The CDR3 nucleotides are TGTGCCAGCAACAACCATCAAGAGACCCAGTACTTC.

This chain joins TRBV2 and TRBJ1-1, with D uncertain. The CDR3 has 11 residues. Germline assignment: CDR1 SNHLY and CDR2 FYNNEI. V dropped 8 bases and J dropped 1 base, with 5 bases sitting between them. This CDR3 reads CASERNTEAFF. The CDR3 DNA sequence: TGTGCCAGCGAACGGAACACTGAAGCTTTCTTT.

The chain couples TRBV24-1 to TRBJ2-3, with 9 bases that match TRBD1. Germline lookup yields CDR1 KGHDR and CDR2 SFDVKD. The CDR3 is made up of 15 amino acids. V lost 4 bases, J lost 2 bases, and 3 bases stayed unmatched. The CDR3 loop reads CATSEQGASTDTQYF. CDR3 bases: TGTGCCACCAGTGAACAGGGGGCTTCCACAGATACGCAGTATTTT.

The chain carries TRBV3-1 (or the pseudogene TRBV3-2) and TRBJ1-1; maybe TRBD1 (5 bases). V shed 1 base and J shed 3 bases, with 18 bases lying between them. This CDR3 spans 17 amino acids. The germline V gene encodes CDR1 LGHDT and CDR2 YNNKEL (reference sequence). Here the CDR3 DNA reads TGTGCCAGCAGCCAAGGACCGGACACTCAATGGGACACTGAAGCTTTCTTT. Translation gives CASSQGPDTQWDTEAFF.

V usage is TRBV3-1 (or the pseudogene TRBV3-2) and J usage is TRBJ1-5; D uncertain. In germline, CDR1 is LGHDT, CDR2 YNNKEL (reference sequence). V was clipped by 6 bases and J by 2 bases, with 17 bases between them. The CDR3 contains 16 residues. CDR3 nucleotides: TGTGCCAGCAGTGGGAAGGGCGGTGGGGGCAATCAGCCCCAGCATTTT. It is translated as CASSGKGGGGNQPQHF.

The chain is built from TRBV19 and TRBJ1-1, with D uncertain. The V gene's germline CDR1 is LNHDA and CDR2 SQIVND (reference sequence). V shed 4 bases and J shed 6 bases, with 12 bases lying between them. The CDR3 has 13 amino acids. CDR3 residues: CASSRLGEAEAFF. The DNA of the CDR3 is TGTGCCAGTAGTAGATTGGGTGAGGCTGAAGCTTTCTTT.

The chain employs TRBV12-3 or TRBV12-4 and TRBJ2-7; no firm D call. V was pared by 6 bases and J by 1 base, with 10 bases between. The CDR3 has 13 residues. CDR3 in DNA: TGTGCCAGCAGAAATGACGGATCCTACGAGCAGTACTTC. It yields the protein CASRNDGSYEQYF.

The V gene is TRBV4-2, the J gene TRBJ1-5; the D is unclear. There are 16 residues in the CDR3. The V end was cut by 0 bases, the J end by 0 bases, with 9 bases between. Looked up from germline, CDR1 is LGHNA and CDR2 is YNFKEQ. CDR3 protein: CASSQDVGYSNQPQHF. The DNA of the CDR3 is TGTGCCAGCAGCCAAGACGTAGGATATAGCAATCAGCCCCAGCATTTT.

J is TRBJ1-2 and V is TRBV30, with no clear D. The germline V and J ends were trimmed by 0 bases and 4 bases, with 12 bases remaining between them. In germline, CDR1 is GTSNPN, CDR2 SVGIG (reference sequence). The CDR3 is 14 residues long. In DNA, the CDR3 is TGTGCCTGGAGTGTATCCGCGCCACCCTATGGCTACACCTTC. Its protein is CAWSVSAPPYGYTF.

The genes are TRBV4-1 and TRBJ2-3; TRBD2 agrees at 8 bases. The V gene's germline CDR1 is MGHRA and CDR2 YSYEKL. The junction had 2 bases not matched to a gene; V was cut back by 1 base and J by 2 bases. This CDR3 spans 15 amino acids. CDR3 in DNA: TGCGCCAGCAGCCAAGTTAGCGGGGTCACAGATACGCAGTATTTT. This sequence encodes CASSQVSGVTDTQYF.

The chain has TRBV5-1 and TRBJ1-5; D not resolved. Trimming cost V 0 bases and J 4 bases, with 5 bases left between them. Germline V CDR1 and CDR2: SGHRS, YFSETQ. The CDR3 has 13 amino acids. The CDR3 loop reads CASSLAANQPQHF. The CDR3 DNA reads TGCGCCAGCAGCTTGGCCGCAAATCAGCCCCAGCATTTT.

The chain links TRBV14 to TRBJ2-7, with D perhaps matching TRBD1 or TRBD2 (6 bases each). The CDR3 loop spans 19 amino acids. CDR1 and CDR2 from the germline V gene are SGHDN and FVKESK. V shed 0 bases and J shed 4 bases, with 25 bases lying between them. CDR3 DNA sequence: TGTGCCAGCAGCCAAGACCCCTCGATAGGGGGGCTATATGGATACGAGCAGTACTTC. Translation gives CASSQDPSIGGLYGYEQYF.

About this clone itself: A read error may account for a junction end that differs from germline. The chain links TRBV28 to TRBJ2-7; TRBD2 is a possible D gene (5 bases). Germline lookup yields CDR1 MDHEN and CDR2 SYDVKM. CDR3 length: 12 amino acids. CDR3 protein: CASSPSEAERYF. CDR3 DNA sequence: TGTGCCAGCAGCCCCAGTGAAGCGGAGCGGTACTTC.

CDR3 coding DNA: TGTGCCAGCAGTTCCGACCGAGGGACTGAAGCTTTCTTT. It encodes CASSSDRGTEAFF. The rearrangement uses TRBV6-4 and TRBJ1-1; D is undetermined. Germline CDR1 MRHNA, CDR2 SNTAGT. There are 13 residues in the CDR3. Deletions cut 5 bases from V and 5 bases from J, with 12 bases between.

This clone was recorded a few times. The chain couples TRBV3-1 (or the pseudogene TRBV3-2) to TRBJ2-5; no firm D call. The CDR3 contains 12 residues. Germline CDR1 reads LGHDT; CDR2 reads YNNKEL (reference sequence). Trimming left V 3 bases short and J 1 base short, with 3 bases between. DNA of the CDR3: TGTGCCAGCAGCCATTCCCAAGAGACCCAGTACTTC. This translates into CASSHSQETQYF.

The CDR3 sequence: CASSFLGTGELFF. In DNA form, the CDR3 reads TGTGCCAGCAGCTTCTTAGGCACCGGGGAGCTGTTTTTT. The rearrangement joins TRBV5-4 to TRBJ2-2; D call uncertain. CDR1 and CDR2 from the germline V gene are SGHNT and YYREEE (reference sequence). Trimming took off 2 bases at V and 4 bases at J, with 6 bases between the two ends. This CDR3 has 13 amino acids.

The rearrangement joins TRBV7-9 to TRBJ2-3; TRBD1 might be the D (6 bases). The CDR3 is 17 amino acids. Deletions cut 3 bases from V and 0 bases from J, with 16 bases between. Germline loops: CDR1 SEHNR, CDR2 FQNEAQ (reference sequence). The DNA of the CDR3 is TGTGCCAGCAGCTTGTATGTGTGGGGACAAAGCACAGATACGCAGTATTTT. Protein product: CASSLYVWGQSTDTQYF. Full variable domain (rest looked up from reference TRBV7-9 and TRBJ2-3): DTGVSQNPRHKITKRGQNVTFRCDPISEHNRLYWYRQTLGQGPEFLTYFQNEAQLEKSRLLSDRFSAERPKGSFSTLEIQRTEQGDSAMYLCASSLYVWGQSTDTQYFGPGTRLTVL.

The DNA of the CDR3 is TGTGCCAGCAGCCAATCCAGGGTCGAGCAGTACTTC. Translated, it gives CASSQSRVEQYF. The V and J genes are TRBV14 and TRBJ2-7; a possible D gene is TRBD1 (5 bases). Trimming removed 2 bases from V and 6 bases from J, with 8 bases in between. Germline V gene lookup returns CDR1 SGHDN and CDR2 FVKESK. The length of the CDR3 is 12 residues. The whole variable domain, filled in from reference TRBV14 and TRBJ2-7, reads EAGVTQFPSHSVIEKGQTVTLRCDPISGHDNLYWYRRVMGKEIKFLLHFVKESKQDESGMPNNRFLAERTGGTYSTLKVQPAELEDSGVYFCASSQSRVEQYFGPGTRLTVT.

The rearrangement joins TRBV3-1 (or the pseudogene TRBV3-2) to TRBJ1-2, with unresolved D. The CDR3 covers 12 residues. The ends were cut back, 2 bases at V and 4 bases at J, with 5 bases in the middle. Germline V gene data show CDR1 as LGHDT and CDR2 as YNNKEL (reference sequence). Here the CDR3 DNA reads TGTGCCAGCAGCCAATACAGCTATGGCTACACCTTC. Amino acids: CASSQYSYGYTF.

This chain links TRBV9 with TRBJ2-3; possible D gene TRBD2, 7 bases. CDR3 length equals 14 residues. Germline lookup yields CDR1 SGDLS and CDR2 YYNGEE. Between the trimmed V and J ends, which lost 5 bases and 5 bases, there was a span of 15 bases. CDR3 sequence (DNA): TGTGCCAGCAGTAGGGGAGGGGGAGAAGATACGCAGTATTTT. Translated: CASSRGGGEDTQYF.

This chain uses TRBV7-6 with TRBJ1-4, with no clear D. In germline, CDR1 is SGHVS, CDR2 FNYEAQ. V was trimmed by 1 base and J by 0 bases, leaving 9 bases between them. There are 16 residues in the CDR3. The CDR3 DNA sequence: TGTGCCAGCAGCTTAGGGGCGGTGACAACTAATGAAAAACTGTTTTTT. Residues: CASSLGAVTTNEKLFF.